These T cell receptor beta chains were read from a single sample in a study of cytomegalovirus exposure and HLA in healthy donors. Repertoires were generated with immunoSEQ multiplex PCR, while TCRdb's copy carries only in-frame clones and drops some. The sample consists of 200,000 to 250,000 clones, roughly 80% of them appearing once. Sequenced input: PBMCs. The receptors were gathered from a woman aged 18 to 35 in good health and CMV-seronegative. CDR3s include the opening cysteine and the closing phenylalanine or tryptophan. D genes are given only for firm matches. Part of the rows lack a size; the others show once, few, many or a class for expanded clones.

CDR3,DNA,D,J,size,V
CASSLERGTGGVRKGYTF,TGTGCCAGCAGTTTAGAGAGGGGGACAGGGGGCGTCCGGAAAGGCTACACCTTC,TRBD1,TRBJ1-2,-,TRBV27
CASSSPSGRLETQYF,TGTGCCAGCAGCTCCCCTAGCGGGAGGTTGGAGACCCAGTACTTC,TRBD2,TRBJ2-5,-,TRBV7-2
CASSVGQSFGYTF,TGTGCCAGCAGCGTAGGACAGAGTTTTGGCTACACCTTC,-,TRBJ1-2,-,TRBV9
CASSLKSGGPDTEAFF,TGTGCCAGCAGCTTAAAGAGCGGGGGCCCGGACACTGAAGCTTTCTTT,-,TRBJ1-1,-,TRBV7-3
CASSLSGSTEQYF,TGTGCCAGCAGCCTATCCGGGAGTACCGAGCAGTACTTC,-,TRBJ2-7,-,TRBV7-6
CASMTGPAGEQYF,TGTGCCAGCATGACAGGGCCTGCGGGGGAGCAGTACTTC,-,TRBJ2-7,-,TRBV2
CASWAGSRYGYTF,TGTGCCAGCTGGGCAGGGAGTCGATATGGCTACACCTTC,-,TRBJ1-2,-,TRBV6-6
CASSPGPIYGYTF,TGTGCCAGCAGCCCGGGCCCTATCTATGGCTACACCTTC,-,TRBJ1-2,-,TRBV14
CASSPPSSGDYNEQFF,TGTGCCAGCAGCCCCCCGTCAAGCGGAGACTACAATGAGCAGTTCTTC,-,TRBJ2-1,-,TRBV9
CASSPGYKTYNEQFF,TGTGCCAGCAGCCCGGGATACAAGACCTACAATGAGCAGTTCTTC,-,TRBJ2-1,-,TRBV11-2
CASAPGTVGYEQYF,TGTGCCAGCGCCCCAGGGACAGTAGGGTACGAGCAGTACTTC,TRBD1,TRBJ2-7,few,TRBV19
CATSRGGRPTEAFF,TGTGCCACCAGCAGGGGCGGACGCCCTACTGAAGCTTTCTTT,-,TRBJ1-1,few,TRBV15
CASEQANTGELFF,TGTGCCAGCGAGCAGGCGAACACCGGGGAGCTGTTTTTT,-,TRBJ2-2,-,TRBV2
CASSERTSGTYNEQFF,TGCGCCAGCAGTGAGAGGACTAGCGGGACCTACAATGAGCAGTTCTTC,TRBD2,TRBJ2-1,-,TRBV10-1
CASSQQRGPTEAFF,TGTGCCAGCAGCCAGCAAAGGGGGCCCACTGAAGCTTTCTTT,TRBD1,TRBJ1-1,-,TRBV14
CSVSATAVSGTEAFF,TGCAGCGTATCGGCGACCGCGGTGTCGGGTACTGAAGCTTTCTTT,-,TRBJ1-1,-,TRBV29-1